The clone carrying this T cell receptor beta chain has at least ten counts. Caucasian individuals from Russia who were healthy and aged 6 to 90 acted as donors. This sample stems from a study of blood T cells in healthy people across ages. Trimming pared 4 bases from V and 7 bases from J, leaving 7 bases between. The CDR3 is 12 amino acids. Per germline, CDR1 MNHNY and CDR2 SVGAGI (reference sequence). Together with a sample-barcoded 5' primer, a J-beta primer mix was included in a second PCR lasting roughly 6 to 12 cycles. TCRdb re-called the 5' RACE reads through MiXCR, storing one row per CDR3 protein. The repertoire includes about 1 million distinct CDR3 sequences, 25% of them detected once, and approximately 0.7% sits in the top ten. These data also formed part of another study, on T cells of mothers and their children. That paper adds: For cDNA synthesis, the complete extracted RNA was used (about 1.6 ug per 15 ul). Unrelated mother-child pairs always had slightly, but never significantly, lower normalized overlap than related pairs.

The rearrangement joins TRBV6-6 to TRBJ1-4; D unresolved. Specimen: blood. The sequence derives from a girl aged 2-10 years in good health. DNA for the CDR3: TGTGCCAGCAGTTTGGTCAGTGAAAAACTGTTTTTT. This translates into CASSLVSEKLFF.